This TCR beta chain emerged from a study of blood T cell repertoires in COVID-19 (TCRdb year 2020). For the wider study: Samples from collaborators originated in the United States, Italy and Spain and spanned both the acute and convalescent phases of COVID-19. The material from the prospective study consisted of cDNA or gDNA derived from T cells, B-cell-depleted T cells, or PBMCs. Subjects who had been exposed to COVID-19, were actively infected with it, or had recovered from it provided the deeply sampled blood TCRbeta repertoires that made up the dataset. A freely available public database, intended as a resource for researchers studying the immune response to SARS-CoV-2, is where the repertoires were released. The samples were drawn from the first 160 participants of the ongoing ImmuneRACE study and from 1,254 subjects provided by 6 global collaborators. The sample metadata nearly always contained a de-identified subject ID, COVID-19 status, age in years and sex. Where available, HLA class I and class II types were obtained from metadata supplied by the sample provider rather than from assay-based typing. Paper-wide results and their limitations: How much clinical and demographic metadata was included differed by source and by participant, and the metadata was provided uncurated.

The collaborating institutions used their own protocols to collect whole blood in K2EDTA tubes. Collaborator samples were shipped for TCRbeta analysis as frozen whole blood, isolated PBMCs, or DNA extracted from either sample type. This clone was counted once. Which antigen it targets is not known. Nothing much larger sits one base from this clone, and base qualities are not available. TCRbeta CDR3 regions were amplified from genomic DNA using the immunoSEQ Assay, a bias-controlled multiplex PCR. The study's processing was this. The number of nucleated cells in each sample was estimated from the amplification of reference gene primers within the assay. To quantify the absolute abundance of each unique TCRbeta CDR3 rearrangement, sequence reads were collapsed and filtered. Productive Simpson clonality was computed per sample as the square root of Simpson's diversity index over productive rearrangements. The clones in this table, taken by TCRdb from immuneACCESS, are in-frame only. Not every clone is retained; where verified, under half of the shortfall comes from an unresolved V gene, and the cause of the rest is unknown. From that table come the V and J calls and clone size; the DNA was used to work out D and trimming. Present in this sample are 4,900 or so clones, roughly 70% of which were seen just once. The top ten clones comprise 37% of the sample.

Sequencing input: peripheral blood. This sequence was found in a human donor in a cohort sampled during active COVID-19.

The CDR3 region reads CASSLVLNYNEQFF. The base sequence is TGTGCCAGCAGCTTGGTCCTTAATTACAATGAGCAGTTCTTC. Recombination connected TRBV5-8 to TRBJ2-1; no D gene is confidently identified. CDR3 length: 14 amino acids, cysteine to phenylalanine. Only CDR3 DNA is held: 42 bases, read in frame from base 1. The junction carries 8 bases between V and J, which are trimmed by 0 bases and 4 bases respectively. CDR1 and CDR2 are drawn from the germline V gene: SGHTS, YDEGEE.